The entry below gives a single T cell receptor (beta chain) sequence along with its context. Its specificity is not known. These data belong to a study of T-cell memory formation after mild COVID-19. General study results and limits: Clonal second-wave expansions that peaked on day 37 had unconfirmed SARS-CoV-2 specificity. Mostly located in CM and EM were contracting CD4+ clones, with contracting CD8+ clones located in EMRA.

V lost 0 bases, J lost 4 bases, and 13 bases lay in between. CDR1 is SGHKS and CDR2 is YYEKEE in the germline V gene (reference sequence). The CDR3 length is 15 residues. TCRdb re-called the 5' RACE reads through MiXCR, storing one row per CDR3 protein. Here the sample spans around 310,000 distinct CDR3 sequences, approximately 15% being singletons. The source of this sequence is a man aged 18 to 30 who had mild COVID-19 (a few samples of this study predate the infection). Cell type and time point are not known. The sequenced sample was PBMCs or a T cell subset sorted from them (not recorded which). The genes are TRBV5-5 and TRBJ2-5, with a possible D match to TRBD2 (5 bases). CDR3 in DNA: TGTGCCAGCAGCTTGGATGTCAACGGGGTAGAGACCCAGTACTTC. Residues: CASSLDVNGVETQYF.